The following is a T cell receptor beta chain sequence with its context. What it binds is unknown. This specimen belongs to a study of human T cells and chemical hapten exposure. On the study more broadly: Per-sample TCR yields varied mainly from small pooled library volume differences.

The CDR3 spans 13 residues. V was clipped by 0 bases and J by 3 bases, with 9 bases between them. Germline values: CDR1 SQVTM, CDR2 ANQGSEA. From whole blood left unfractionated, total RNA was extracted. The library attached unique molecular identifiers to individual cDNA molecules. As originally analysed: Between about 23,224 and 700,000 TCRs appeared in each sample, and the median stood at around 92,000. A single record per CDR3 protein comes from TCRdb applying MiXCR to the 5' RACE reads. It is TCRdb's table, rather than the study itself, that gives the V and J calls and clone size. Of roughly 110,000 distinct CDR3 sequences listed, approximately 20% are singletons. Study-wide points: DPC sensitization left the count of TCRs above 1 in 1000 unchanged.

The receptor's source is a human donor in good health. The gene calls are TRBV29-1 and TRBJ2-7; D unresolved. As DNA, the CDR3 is TGCAGCGTTGAAGATGACACCGGCTACGAGCAGTACTTC. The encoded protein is CSVEDDTGYEQYF.